This T cell receptor (beta chain) was found in a study of T cell responses to AZD1222 COVID-19 vaccine. CDR1 and CDR2 from the germline V gene are LNHDA and SQIVND (reference sequence). This CDR3 contains 13 residues. V dropped 3 bases and J dropped 2 bases, with 8 bases sitting between them. About this clone itself: Its antigen is still unknown.

Assay: immunoSEQ multiplex PCR; the TCRdb copy retains only in-frame clones and omits some. The sample includes around 120,000 clones, 80% to 90% seen only once; the top ten take 3.9%. Study outcomes and limitations: It should be noted that donors were predominantly white British and more often female, and clonal diversity was possibly underestimated. Every sample of the repertoires postdated the peak T cell response. Regions left unmutated in variants are reportedly the target of nearly half of spike-specific TCRs. Just a handful of people given AZD1222 tested seropositive at baseline.

The origin of this receptor is an adult in good health. The material sequenced was peripheral blood, taken on day 0 of MenACWY control vaccination. The J gene is TRBJ2-7, the V gene TRBV19, with D possibly TRBD1 on 5 matching bases. CDR3 sequence (DNA): TGTGCCAGTAGTATCGACAGTACCTACGAGCAGTACTTC. This translates into CASSIDSTYEQYF.